A selection of T cell receptor beta chains follows, all from one sample in a study of metastatic and nonmetastatic thyroid tumors. Via MiXCR, TCRdb re-called the PCR reads. The data hold about 18,000 clones, with approximately 35% observed a single time. The sequenced material came from tumor tissue. These receptors all stem from a male donor with papillary thyroid cancer or a benign thyroid nodule (not recorded which). Some clones in this sample may be carry-over from other donors' samples. The CDR3 runs from the conserved cysteine through the conserved F or W. D genes are given only for firm matches. Size values are once, few and many counts, or a class for expanded clones, and some rows have none.

J gene	V gene	clone size	D gene	CDR3 DNA	CDR3 protein
TRBJ2-1	TRBV27	-	-	TGTGCCAGCAGAAACAGTCTTGGTGAGCATTTCTTC	CASRNSLGEHFF
TRBJ2-2	TRBV18	-	-	TGTGCCAGCTCACCACAGGGCGGGAACACCGGGGAGCTGTTTTTT	CASSPQGGNTGELFF
TRBJ2-1	TRBV19	medium-sized	-	TGTGCCAGTAGTATAGGTGGGCCCTACAATGAGCAGTTCTTC	CASSIGGPYNEQFF
TRBJ2-7	TRBV4-1	medium-sized	TRBD2	TGCGCCAGCAGCCAAGTGCGGGGGAGCTCCTACGAGCAGTACTTC	CASSQVRGSSYEQYF
TRBJ2-1	TRBV20-1	-	-	TGCAGTGTTAGAGACCCCCTTGCGGTAGCATTGAGTGAGCAGTTCTTC	CSVRDPLAVALSEQFF
TRBJ1-6	TRBV27	-	-	TGTGCTAGCAGTCCCGGCACGGCGGGCTATAATACACCCCTCCACTTT	CASSPGTAGYNTPLHF
TRBJ1-6	TRBV6-1	few	-	TGTGCCAGCAGTGAAGTCCCTCCTTCACCCCTCCACTTT	CASSEVPPSPLHF
TRBJ2-3	TRBV20-1	many	TRBD2	TGCAGTGCTAGAGGGAGTAGCGGGAGGGCAGATACGCAGTATTTT	CSARGSSGRADTQYF
TRBJ2-7	TRBV7-6	many	-	TGTGCCAGCAGCTTGACAGACCAAATTTCCTACGAGCAGTACTTC	CASSLTDQISYEQYF
TRBJ2-2	TRBV13	-	TRBD1	TGTGCCAGCAGCTTAAGAGACAGGGAGCACACCGGGGAGCTGTTTTTT	CASSLRDREHTGELFF
TRBJ1-6	TRBV28	medium-sized	-	TGTGCCAGCAGTGGAATCCTCCCTTCACCCCTCCACTTT	CASSGILPSPLHF
TRBJ1-5	TRBV20-1	once	TRBD1	TGCAGTGCTCCGGGACAGCTAAATCAGCCCCAGCATTTT	CSAPGQLNQPQHF
TRBJ2-1	TRBV19	few	TRBD2	TGTGCCAGTAGCCAACTAGCGGGAGGAAGCAATGAGCAGTTCTTC	CASSQLAGGSNEQFF
TRBJ2-1	TRBV28	-	TRBD1	TGCGCCAGCATGCGGACAGGGGCGTACAATGAGCAGTTCTTC	CASMRTGAYNEQFF
TRBJ2-3	TRBV6-5	few	TRBD2	TGTGCCAGCAGTTACAGCGGGACGATCACAGATACTCAGTATTTT	CASSYSGTITDTQYF
TRBJ2-7	TRBV10-3	few	-	TGTTCCATCCGTGGCAGGTCCTCCTACGAGCAGTACTTC	CSIRGRSSYEQYF
TRBJ2-1	TRBV11-3	many	-	TGTGCCAGCAGCTTAGCTCGGGCGGGTTACTACAATGAGCAGTTCTTC	CASSLARAGYYNEQFF
TRBJ1-4	TRBV6-1	many	TRBD1	TGTGCCAGCAGTCCATGGGACAGGGCTGGTGAAAAACTGTTTTTT	CASSPWDRAGEKLFF
TRBJ1-1	TRBV2	-	TRBD1	TGTGCCAGCAGCAGAGCCAGGACAGGGAAGATGTACACTGAAGCTTTCTTT	CASSRARTGKMYTEAFF
TRBJ2-7	TRBV6-1	medium-sized	TRBD1	TGTGCCAGCAGTTCCCGGGACAGTTCCGAGCAGTACTTC	CASSSRDSSEQYF
TRBJ2-2	TRBV19	-	-	TGTGCCAGTAGTACCCCACAGGACCCCGGGGAGCTGTTTTTT	CASSTPQDPGELFF
TRBJ2-4	TRBV6-1	medium-sized	TRBD2	TGTGCCAGCAGTGGGGGGGGTACCAAAAACATTCAGTACTTC	CASSGGGTKNIQYF
TRBJ2-2	TRBV2	medium-sized	-	TGTGCCAGCAGACGACAGGAGGGGAACACCGGGGAGCTGTTTTTT	CASRRQEGNTGELFF
TRBJ1-1	TRBV20-1	medium-sized	-	TGCAGTGCCCCCGAGGGGGGCACTGAAGCTTTCTTT	CSAPEGGTEAFF
TRBJ1-5	TRBV20-1	medium-sized	-	TGCAGTGCTAGGGGGGGTAGTGTCAATCAGCCCCAGCATTTT	CSARGGSVNQPQHF
TRBJ2-1	TRBV20-1	medium-sized	TRBD2	TGCAGTGCCGGACTAGCGGATATTGGGGAGCAGTTCTTC	CSAGLADIGEQFF
TRBJ2-3	TRBV12-3/TRBV12-4	-	TRBD1	TGTGCCATCAGTTTACAGGGGGCGTCAGATACGCAGTACTTT	CAISLQGASDTQYF
TRBJ2-7	TRBV19	many	-	TGTGCCAGTAGTAAGTTCGGGATCCAGCGCGAGCAGTACTTC	CASSKFGIQREQYF
TRBJ2-1	TRBV11-1	-	-	TGTGCCAGCAGCTCTTCTTACGGTGTTCCCTACAATGAGCAGTCCTTC	CASSSSYGVPYNEQSF
TRBJ2-5	TRBV11-2	-	-	TGTGCCAGCAGATCTCCCGCGGTAGAGACCCAGTACTTC	CASRSPAVETQYF
TRBJ1-6	TRBV28	-	TRBD1	TGTGCCAGCAGACTTTCGGACAGGGGAAATTCACCCCTCCACTTT	CASRLSDRGNSPLHF
TRBJ2-7	TRBV4-1	-	TRBD2	TGCGCCAGCAGCCAAGCCACTAGCGGGGGGGCCTACGAGCAGTACTTC	CASSQATSGGAYEQYF
TRBJ2-1	TRBV13	many	TRBD2	TGTGCCAGCAGCTCCCGCCGACTAGCGGGAGTCATGGAGCAGTTCTTC	CASSSRRLAGVMEQFF
TRBJ2-7	TRBV5-1	once	-	TGCGCCAGCAGCTTGGTGGAGGGGTTTGAGCAGTACTTC	CASSLVEGFEQYF
TRBJ1-5	TRBV6-1	-	TRBD1	TGTGCCAGCAGTGAAGGGACAGGGCCCAATCAGCCCCAGCATTTT	CASSEGTGPNQPQHF
TRBJ2-2	TRBV4-1	-	TRBD1	TGCGCCAGCAGCAAAGGTTTTATCGGACAGGAGAACACCGGGGAGCTGTTTTTT	CASSKGFIGQENTGELFF
TRBJ2-7	TRBV13	-	TRBD2	TGTGCCAGCAGCCCCGGCCGACTAGCGGGAGGGCCAAGTCCCTACGAGCAGTACTTC	CASSPGRLAGGPSPYEQYF
TRBJ1-1	TRBV28	-	-	TGTGCCAGCAACGAACTGGGGGCGAAGGACACTGAAGCTTTCTTT	CASNELGAKDTEAFF
TRBJ2-7	TRBV10-3	few	-	TGTGCCATCATGGTGGACAGCCCTCCCTACGAGCAGTACTTC	CAIMVDSPPYEQYF
TRBJ1-1	TRBV7-3	large	-	TGTGCCAGCAGCCCGAATAGGGACACTGAAGCTTTCTTT	CASSPNRDTEAFF
TRBJ1-2	TRBV20-1	medium-sized	-	TGCAGTGCTACAAGACCCGGAGCCTATAACTATGGCTACACCTTC	CSATRPGAYNYGYTF
TRBJ1-2	TRBV11-2	medium-sized	-	TGTGCCAGCAGCTTAGATTTGAGGCTATGGGGCTACACCTTC	CASSLDLRLWGYTF
TRBJ2-7	TRBV10-1	few	-	TGCGCCAGCAGTGAGTACAGGGGAGGGCAGTACTTC	CASSEYRGGQYF
TRBJ2-7	TRBV30	medium-sized	-	TGTGCCTGGAGTTTGGGGGAGTGGAGCTCCTACGAGCAGTACTTC	CAWSLGEWSSYEQYF
TRBJ2-1	TRBV7-9	-	-	TGTGCCAGCAGCTCGCCCCGGGGAGGCAATGAGCAGTTCTTC	CASSSPRGGNEQFF
TRBJ1-2	TRBV7-2	-	-	TGTGCCAGCTTCTCGTGGGGGGGATTGGGCTATGGCTACACCTTC	CASFSWGGLGYGYTF
TRBJ1-1	TRBV20-1	many	TRBD1	TGCAGTGCTAGAGATTCGCAGGGGGCGCGGTGGGTGGGCATGAACACTGAAGCTTTCTTT	CSARDSQGARWVGMNTEAFF
TRBJ1-3	TRBV30	-	TRBD1	TGTGCCTGGAGTTTGGGACAGGGGGAAAACACCATATATTTT	CAWSLGQGENTIYF